A single sample gave rise to the 30 T cell receptor beta chains below, sequenced in a study of shared clonotypes between healthy human individuals. Only in-frame clones appear in the TCRdb table, and some are missing; sequencing was by immunoSEQ multiplex PCR. The sample has 2.5 million or so clones, approximately 90% seen once. Sequencing was done on a sample of naive CD4+ T cells sorted from blood. The subset is: CD45RA+ positively selected. Receptors originate from a young man in good health.

V usage is TRBV21-1 and J usage is TRBJ1-6; the D call TRBD1 from the table was never checked on the DNA. TRBV21-1 is given as a pseudogene. CDR3 length: 18 residues. The CDR3 here is CASSIRDMRSSYNSPLHF. DNA of the CDR3: TGTGCCAGCAGCATCCGGGACATGCGGAGCTCCTATAATTCACCCCTCCACTTT.

The J gene is TRBJ2-3, the V gene TRBV5-1; 7 bases fit TRBD2. There are 14 residues in the CDR3. V lost 6 bases, J lost 2 bases, and 6 bases stayed unmatched. CDR1 is SGHRS and CDR2 is YFSETQ in the germline V gene. CDR3 bases: TGCGCCAGCACCGCGGGGGACCTCACAGATACGCAGTATTTT. It encodes CASTAGDLTDTQYF.

This clone was seen just once. This sequence joins TRBV6-1 and TRBJ2-2; TRBD1 or TRBD2 may be the D gene (5 bases each). This CDR3 has 14 amino acids. V was clipped by 8 bases and J by 7 bases, with 17 bases between them. In germline, CDR1 is MNHNS, CDR2 SASEGT. The CDR3 is CASVLGRGIGELFF. CDR3 DNA sequence: TGTGCCAGCGTCTTGGGCCGGGGCATCGGGGAGCTGTTTTTT.

The chain links TRBV7-9 to TRBJ1-1, with TRBD1 as a possible D gene (6 bases). Germline assignment: CDR1 SEHNR and CDR2 FQNEAQ (reference sequence). The CDR3 spans 16 residues. Trimming removed 5 bases at V and 2 bases at J, with 18 bases between. CDR3 DNA: TGTGCCAGCAGCCATGCCGGGGGGGCTCCTAACACTGAAGCTTTCTTT. Translated, it gives CASSHAGGAPNTEAFF.

This clone was found once. Here the CDR3 DNA reads TGTGCCAGTAGTATTCCTACAGGGATCGGTGGCTACACCTTC. Protein product: CASSIPTGIGGYTF. The chain carries TRBV19 and TRBJ1-2; TRBD1 might be the D (6 bases). Germline CDR1 is LNHDA and CDR2 is SQIVND (reference sequence). This CDR3 has 14 residues. Trimming left V 3 bases short and J 7 bases short, with 15 bases between.

This chain links TRBV2 with TRBJ1-6; D is unclear. Germline CDR1 and CDR2: SNHLY and FYNNEI. The CDR3 totals 14 residues. The V end was cut by 8 bases, the J end by 0 bases, with 8 bases between. This chain's CDR3 is CASLTSSYNSPLHF. CDR3 bases: TGTGCCAGCCTCACGAGCTCCTATAATTCACCCCTCCACTTT.

As for this clone: The sample carries other DNA sequences with the same CDR3. This chain uses TRBV6-5 with TRBJ2-7; 10 nucleotides line up with TRBD1. CDR1 is MNHEY, CDR2 SVGAGI, per germline. After removal of 6 bases from V and 4 bases from J, the junction contained 9 bases not matched to a gene. The CDR3 extends over 15 amino acids. CDR3 coding DNA: TGTGCCAGCAGCTTCCGGGACAGGGGATCGTACGAGCAGTACTTC. Translated, it gives CASSFRDRGSYEQYF.

V and J are TRBV11-2 and TRBJ1-2; D gene uncertain. The germline V gene has CDR1 SGHAT and CDR2 FQNNGV. The CDR3 has 14 amino acids. V lost 0 bases to trimming and J lost 4 bases, with 9 bases between them. CDR3: CASSLDKSAYGYTF. In DNA, the CDR3 is TGTGCCAGCAGCTTAGATAAGAGTGCCTATGGCTACACCTTC. Supplemented by reference TRBV11-2 and TRBJ1-2, the full variable domain reads EAGVAQSPRYKIIEKRQSVAFWCNPISGHATLYWYQQILGQGPKLLIQFQNNGVVDDSQLPKDRFSAERLKGVDSTLKIQPAKLEDSAVYLCASSLDKSAYGYTFGSGTRLTVV.

The gene calls are TRBV6-5 and TRBJ2-5, with 8 bases matching TRBD2. Germline CDR1 and CDR2: MNHEY and SVGAGI. J gave up 3 bases and V 5 bases, and 8 bases lay outside the gene matches. This CDR3 contains 15 residues. Here the CDR3 reads CASSRNSGAKETQYF. In DNA, the CDR3 is TGTGCCAGCAGTCGGAATAGCGGGGCAAAAGAGACCCAGTACTTC.

The chain is built from TRBV6-1 and TRBJ2-3; 10 bases agree with TRBD2. Germline V gene data show CDR1 as MNHNS and CDR2 as SASEGT. This CDR3 is built from 15 residues. V gave up 8 bases and J gave up 2 bases; unmatched junction bases: 7. In DNA, the CDR3 is TGTGCCAGCCTCCGGACTAGCGGACACACAGATACGCAGTATTTT. Encoded protein: CASLRTSGHTDTQYF.

This clone was observed a single time. This chain connects TRBV18 to TRBJ1-6; 8 nucleotides line up with TRBD1. This CDR3 contains 19 residues. Germline-derived CDR1 and CDR2 are KGHSH and LQKENI. J gave up 0 bases and V 6 bases, and 13 bases lay outside the gene matches. The CDR3 DNA sequence: TGTGCCAGCTCCCTACAAGGACAGGGCAAAAGCTCCTATAATTCACCCCTCCACTTT. As protein: CASSLQGQGKSSYNSPLHF.

This chain uses TRBV28 with TRBJ1-5, with TRBD1 matching over 7 bases. The CDR3 consists of 15 residues. V gave up 5 bases and J gave up 6 bases; unmatched junction bases: 10. Germline V CDR1 and CDR2: MDHEN, SYDVKM. The CDR3 bases are TGTGCCAGCAGTCCACATCGACAGGGTGGTCAGCCCCAGCATTTT. Translation: CASSPHRQGGQPQHF.

The gene calls are TRBV14 and TRBJ1-2, with D uncertain. V was cut by 2 bases and J by 3 bases, with 10 bases left in between. CDR1 and CDR2 (germline): SGHDN, FVKESK. The CDR3 length is 14 residues. This CDR3 reads CASSQSLQDYGYTF. The CDR3 region has the DNA TGTGCCAGCAGCCAATCGCTCCAGGACTATGGCTACACCTTC.

This chain uses TRBV6-5 with TRBJ2-7; D might be TRBD1 or TRBD2, each matching 5 bases. Germline CDR1 MNHEY, CDR2 SVGAGI. V lost 8 bases, J lost 1 base, and 15 bases lay in between. The CDR3 runs to 14 residues. The CDR3 coding sequence is TGTGCCAGCGGAGGCAGGGTGGCATCCTACGAGCAGTACTTC. Its translation is CASGGRVASYEQYF.

As DNA, the CDR3 is TGTGCCAGCAGCAAACTGGACAGGGTTACTGAAGCTTTCTTT. Translation: CASSKLDRVTEAFF. This rearrangement joins TRBV7-6 to TRBJ1-1; 8 bases match TRBD1. CDR1 is SGHVS and CDR2 is FNYEAQ in the germline V gene. The V segment lost 5 bases and the J segment 5 bases; nucleotides outside the gene matches: 7. This CDR3 is built from 14 residues.

This CDR3 reads CASSSFPGGNEQFF. The CDR3 DNA follows: TGTGCCAGCAGTTCGTTCCCGGGGGGCAATGAGCAGTTCTTC. V is TRBV27 and J is TRBJ2-1, with 7 bases fitting TRBD2. V lost 4 bases and J lost 6; bases outside the gene matches: 6. Germline lookup yields CDR1 MNHEY and CDR2 SMNVEV (reference sequence). CDR3 length: 14 residues.

V and J are TRBV4-1 and TRBJ2-1; 8 bases line up with TRBD2. V lost 2 bases, J lost 8 bases, and 5 bases stayed unmatched. This CDR3 comprises 14 residues. Germline assignment: CDR1 MGHRA and CDR2 YSYEKL. In DNA form, the CDR3 reads TGCGCCAGCAGCCAACGGGGGGGCAGGGATGAGCAGTTCTTC. Residues: CASSQRGGRDEQFF.

The V and J genes are TRBV2 and TRBJ1-5; perhaps TRBD1 as D (6 bases). V dropped 4 bases and J dropped 4 bases, with 14 bases sitting between them. CDR3 length equals 15 residues. The germline CDR1 and CDR2 sequences are SNHLY and FYNNEI. CDR3 sequence (DNA): TGTGCCAGCAGTGGGGGAGGGGGAGAGAATCAGCCCCAGCATTTT. Its protein product is CASSGGGGENQPQHF. The complete variable domain, with remaining parts taken from reference TRBV2 and TRBJ1-5, reads EPEVTQTPSHQVTQMGQEVILRCVPISNHLYFYWYRQILGQKVEFLVSFYNNEISEKSEIFDDQFSVERPDGSNFTLKIRSTKLEDSAMYFCASSGGGGENQPQHFGDGTRLSIL.

DNA of the CDR3: TGTGCCAGCAGTGAGTACTCCCACGGGACTAATGAAAAACTGTTTTTT. This codes for CASSEYSHGTNEKLFF. The chain couples TRBV6-1 to TRBJ1-4, with unresolved D. The germline gives CDR1 MNHNS, CDR2 SASEGT. The CDR3 length is 16 residues. Trimming shortened V by 3 bases and J by 2 bases, and 13 bases separated the two germline ends.

This clone was detected once. This chain links TRBV11-2 with TRBJ1-4; possibly TRBD1 for D (5 bases). The germline V and J ends were trimmed by 2 bases and 8 bases, with 21 bases remaining between them. Germline V gene sequence: CDR1 SGHAT, CDR2 FQNNGV. This CDR3 spans 17 amino acids. The CDR3 bases are TGTGCCAGCAGCTTATTACCAGGGAACCGCCTGAGCGAAAAACTGTTTTTT. Its translation is CASSLLPGNRLSEKLFF.

V gene TRBV7-2 combines with J gene TRBJ2-7; 11 nucleotides line up with TRBD1. Germline assignment: CDR1 SGHTA and CDR2 FQGNSA. CDR3 length equals 15 residues. The V gene end was trimmed by 3 bases and the J gene end by 4 bases; junction bases not matched to a gene: 5. CDR3 loop: CASSLRTGGEYEQYF. The CDR3 DNA follows: TGTGCCAGCAGCTTGCGGACAGGGGGCGAATACGAGCAGTACTTC.

The chain combines TRBV5-4 with TRBJ2-5, with a possible D match to TRBD1 (5 bases). Per germline, CDR1 SGHNT and CDR2 YYREEE (reference sequence). Trimming removed 0 bases from V and 7 bases from J, with 13 bases in between. This CDR3 is 14 amino acids long. Written as DNA, the CDR3 is TGTGCCAGCAGCTTGGCCAGGGTAGCTGGGACCCAGTACTTC. Translation gives CASSLARVAGTQYF.

Notes on this clone: The sample has other DNA sequences that encode this CDR3 too. The chain recombines TRBV10-3 with TRBJ2-5; 10 positions agree with TRBD2. CDR3 size: 13 residues. The V segment lost 4 bases and the J segment 4 bases; nucleotides outside the gene matches: 0. Per germline, CDR1 ENHRY and CDR2 SYGVKD. This CDR3 is CAISGLAGETQYF. CDR3 nucleotide sequence: TGTGCCATCAGTGGACTAGCGGGAGAGACCCAGTACTTC.

V and J are TRBV27 and TRBJ2-4; D perhaps matches TRBD1 (6 bases). CDR3 length: 16 amino acids. Trimming stripped 1 base from V and 0 bases from J, with 10 bases between. Looked up from germline, CDR1 is MNHEY and CDR2 is SMNVEV (reference sequence). The CDR3 nucleotides are TGTGCCAGCAGTTTATGGGGCAGGGGAGCCAAAAACATTCAGTACTTC. It yields the protein CASSLWGRGAKNIQYF.

This clone turned up a few times. The sample carries other DNA sequences with the same CDR3. The V gene is TRBV30, the J gene TRBJ1-5; D ambiguous. This CDR3 is 13 amino acids long. Germline V gives CDR1 GTSNPN, CDR2 SVGIG (reference sequence). V was cut by 2 bases and J by 3 bases, with 8 bases left in between. The CDR3 region has the DNA TGTGCCTGGAGTACCGGACCCAATCAGCCCCAGCATTTT. Encoded protein: CAWSTGPNQPQHF.

This chain links TRBV7-6 with TRBJ2-2; 8 nucleotides line up with TRBD1. The CDR3 contains 15 residues. V trimming: 10 bases; J trimming: 4 bases; junction bases outside the gene matches: 11. Germline lookup yields CDR1 SGHVS and CDR2 FNYEAQ. The CDR3 nucleotides are TGTGCCACCCGAACGACAGGGGCCGTCACCGGGGAGCTGTTTTTT. Residues: CATRTTGAVTGELFF.

The chain is built from TRBV6-5 and TRBJ2-3, with D tentatively TRBD1 (5 bases). Trimming removed 7 bases at V and 5 bases at J, with 16 bases between. The CDR3 is made up of 14 amino acids. Germline assignment: CDR1 MNHEY and CDR2 SVGAGI. The CDR3 DNA reads TGTGCCAGCACTAGAAGGGGAAAGGGAGATACGCAGTATTTT. Residues: CASTRRGKGDTQYF.

V usage is TRBV11-2 and J usage is TRBJ2-1; a possible D gene is TRBD2 (6 bases). The CDR3 runs to 14 residues. Per germline, CDR1 SGHAT and CDR2 FQNNGV. Trimming left V 1 base short and J 6 bases short, with 10 bases between. The CDR3 DNA sequence: TGTGCCAGCAGCTTAGGTGGGGGGAGCAATGAGCAGTTCTTC. Protein: CASSLGGGSNEQFF.

This chain uses TRBV5-8 with TRBJ2-3, with D hard to call. CDR3 length equals 12 residues. V lost 4 bases to trimming and J lost 4 bases, with 7 bases between them. From germline, CDR1 is SGHTS and CDR2 YDEGEE. The CDR3 is CASSLPSDTQYF. The CDR3 coding sequence is TGTGCCAGCAGCCTTCCTTCAGATACGCAGTATTTT.

The chain is built from TRBV6-4 and TRBJ2-5, with no clear D. V was trimmed by 3 bases and J by 7 bases, leaving 12 bases between them. Germline assignment: CDR1 MRHNA and CDR2 SNTAGT. There are 13 residues in the CDR3. CDR3 sequence: CASSERASGTQYF. CDR3 DNA: TGTGCCAGCAGTGAAAGAGCCTCGGGGACCCAGTACTTC.